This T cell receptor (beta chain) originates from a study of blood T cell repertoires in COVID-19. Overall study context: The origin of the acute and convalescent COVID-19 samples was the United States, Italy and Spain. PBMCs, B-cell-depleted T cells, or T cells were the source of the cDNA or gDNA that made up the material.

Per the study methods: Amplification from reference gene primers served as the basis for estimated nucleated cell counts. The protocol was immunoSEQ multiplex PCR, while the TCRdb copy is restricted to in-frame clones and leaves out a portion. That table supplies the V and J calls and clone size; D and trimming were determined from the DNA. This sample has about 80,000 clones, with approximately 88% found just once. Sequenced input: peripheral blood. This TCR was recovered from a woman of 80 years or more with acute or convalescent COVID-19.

The CDR3 protein is CASSLLGGDRSSPLHF. The CDR3 DNA reads as TGTGCCAGCAGCTTATTGGGGGGGGACAGGTCATCACCCCTCCACTTT. The genes are TRBV7-3 and TRBJ1-6; 8 bases agree with TRBD1. J was trimmed by 10 bases and V by 2 bases; bases with no gene match: 10. From germline, CDR1 is SGHTA and CDR2 FQGTGA. This CDR3 is built from 16 residues.